These 19 T cell receptor beta chains originate from one sample sequenced in a study of early T cells in non-severe SARS-CoV-2 infection (dated by TCRdb to 2020 to 2022). The library was obtained by 5' RACE. Sequencing was performed on a NextSeq 500. TCRdb took the public reads, trimmed them with fastp at Q25, ran MiXCR for clone calling and kept in-frame beta chains. Rows with a matching CDR3 protein are joined into one entry that keeps the most common DNA and genes. This sample gives 80,000 or so distinct CDR3 sequences in total; 15% to 17% of them show up just once. Roughly an eighth of the sample belongs to the ten largest clones. Material: whole blood. These receptors were collected from an adult who was a healthcare worker with PCR-confirmed SARS-CoV-2 infection or an uninfected control (not recorded which).

This clonotype showed up just a few times. The rearrangement joins TRBV5-1 to TRBJ2-7; TRBD2 matches at 7 bases. V lost 4 bases, J lost 7 bases, and 11 bases stayed unmatched. Germline-derived CDR1 and CDR2 are SGHRS and YFSETQ. This CDR3 comprises 14 residues. In nucleotides, the CDR3 is TGCGCCAGCAGCCGGGAGGAGCGAGTAGGGGAGCAGTACTTC. It codes for CASSREERVGEQYF.

By proportion, this clonotype is medium-sized. CDR3 in DNA: TGTGCCAGCAGCTTAGCAGGGAACACTGAAGCTTTCTTT. Amino acid sequence: CASSLAGNTEAFF. V usage is TRBV7-9 and J usage is TRBJ1-1; no clear D. From germline, CDR1 is SEHNR and CDR2 FQNEAQ (reference sequence). This CDR3 spans 13 amino acids. V was pared by 0 bases and J by 1 base, with 3 bases between.

This chain links TRBV5-1 with TRBJ1-4; 7 nucleotides match TRBD1. There are 15 residues in the CDR3. The trim removed 2 bases at V and 2 bases at J, leaving 3 bases unmatched. In germline, CDR1 is SGHRS, CDR2 YFSETQ. The CDR3 spells CASSFSRGTNEKLFF. CDR3 coding DNA: TGCGCCAGCAGCTTTTCCAGGGGGACTAATGAAAAACTGTTTTTT.

In this sample, this clonotype turned up many times. At one of its ends the junction is not consistent with the germline gene, which may arise from a read error. The rearrangement links TRBV28 to TRBJ2-7; D is ambiguous. The V gene's germline CDR1 is MDHEN and CDR2 SYDVKM. The CDR3 consists of 11 residues. The CDR3 DNA reads as TGCGCCAGCAGCCGAGCCTACGAGCAGTACTTC. As protein: CASSRAYEQYF.

This clonotype has a count of ten or more. The V and J genes are TRBV30 and TRBJ2-1, with 10 bases lining up with TRBD2. The V gene's germline CDR1 is GTSNPN and CDR2 SVGIG (reference sequence). V lost 3 bases, J lost 5 bases, and 4 bases stayed unmatched. The CDR3 runs to 14 residues. CDR3 loop: CAWSTSGINNEQFF. The CDR3 bases are TGTGCCTGGAGCACTAGCGGGATTAACAATGAGCAGTTCTTC.

There are many counts of this clonotype. This chain connects TRBV12-3 or TRBV12-4 to TRBJ2-2; 14 bases map to TRBD2. V gave up 0 bases and J gave up 0 bases; unmatched junction bases: 3. The CDR3 loop spans 19 amino acids. As DNA, the CDR3 is TGTGCCAGCAGTTTAGCGACTAGCGGGAGGGCTTCGAACACCGGGGAGCTGTTTTTT. This sequence encodes CASSLATSGRASNTGELFF.

This clonotype showed up just a few times. The chain joins TRBV6-2 or TRBV6-3 to TRBJ2-3; 7 nucleotides agree with TRBD2. Trimming took 2 bases from V and 6 from J; bases not matched to a gene: 8. The germline gives CDR1 MNHEY, CDR2 SVGEGT. The CDR3 runs to 15 residues. CDR3 coding DNA: TGTGCCAGCAGTTACGACGGGAGGAGCTCGGATACGCAGTATTTT. This translates into CASSYDGRSSDTQYF.

The V gene is TRBV6-2 or TRBV6-3, the J gene TRBJ2-2; D might be TRBD1 (6 bases). Trimming left V 6 bases short and J 6 bases short, with 20 bases between. Germline assignment: CDR1 MNHEY and CDR2 SVGEGT. The CDR3 consists of 16 residues. For the CDR3, the DNA is TGTGCCAGCAGATATTTACAGGGCCGTAGCCCCGGGGAGCTGTTTTTT. Its protein product is CASRYLQGRSPGELFF.

This clonotype was detected only a few times. The J gene is TRBJ2-1, the V gene TRBV6-2 or TRBV6-3; 14 nucleotides align to TRBD2. CDR3 length: 17 residues. Per germline, CDR1 MNHEY and CDR2 SVGEGT. V trimming: 2 bases; J trimming: 6 bases; junction bases outside the gene matches: 6. In nucleotides, the CDR3 is TGTGCCAGCAGTTACGGCGGGACTAGCGGGAGACGCAATGAGCAGTTCTTC. Protein product: CASSYGGTSGRRNEQFF.

This clonotype has only a few counts. The chain combines TRBV25-1 with TRBJ1-2; 7 bases are shared with TRBD1. Germline trimming cut 10 bases from V and 4 bases from J; bases unmatched to any gene: 18. CDR1 is MGHDK, CDR2 SYGVNS, per germline. The CDR3 length is 16 residues. The CDR3 DNA reads TGTGCCACCCACGGACAGGATGACTATCCGCTCTATGGCTACACCTTC. Translation: CATHGQDDYPLYGYTF.

On this clonotype: A much bigger clone sits one base away, suggesting this may be a read error. CDR3 DNA: TGCAGTGCTCTTTTGGGCTACGGGCAGTACTTC. Protein: CSALLGYGQYF. The chain joins TRBV20-1 to TRBJ2-7; D is undetermined. The germline gives CDR1 DFQATT, CDR2 SNEGSKA (reference sequence). The CDR3 spans 11 residues.

The chain couples TRBV3-1 to TRBJ2-5, with unresolved D. Germline lookup yields CDR1 LGHDT and CDR2 YNNKEL (reference sequence). The CDR3 spans 14 residues. Trimming removed 3 bases at V and 4 bases at J, with 12 bases between. The CDR3 sequence is CASSQTSPIETQYF. The CDR3 bases are TGTGCCAGCAGCCAGACCTCGCCCATAGAGACCCAGTACTTC.

In its sample, this clonotype was seen a few times. The V call is TRBV25-1, the J call TRBJ1-4; D gene unclear. Germline lookup yields CDR1 MGHDK and CDR2 SYGVNS. This CDR3 is built from 15 residues. The V end lost 6 bases, the J end lost 7 bases, and 18 bases lay between the germline ends. DNA of the CDR3: TGTGCCAGCAGATCCAATCTGGGGTTTGGTGAAAAACTGTTTTTT. Protein: CASRSNLGFGEKLFF.

This clonotype was seen a handful of times. The gene calls are TRBV7-8 and TRBJ2-1; 7 bases fit TRBD2. V shed 5 bases, J shed 6 bases, and the junction held 16 bases outside the gene matches. The length of the CDR3 is 17 residues. Germline CDR1 is SGHVS and CDR2 is FQNEAQ. CDR3 loop: CASSHRDYTFLGNEQFF. The CDR3 bases are TGTGCCAGCAGCCACCGGGACTACACATTCCTGGGCAATGAGCAGTTCTTC.

The gene calls are TRBV19 and TRBJ2-7; 7 bases are shared with TRBD1. Germline CDR1 and CDR2: LNHDA and SQIVND (reference sequence). Trimming removed 3 bases from V and 3 bases from J; junction bases left unmatched: 5. CDR3 length: 14 amino acids. CDR3 sequence: CASSIRTGGYEQYF. CDR3 nucleotide sequence: TGTGCCAGTAGTATTCGGACAGGAGGCTACGAGCAGTACTTC.

The chain couples TRBV6-1 to TRBJ2-7; TRBD1 is a possible D gene (5 bases). The CDR3 extends over 12 amino acids. Germline CDR1 MNHNS, CDR2 SASEGT. V lost 8 bases and J 7 bases, leaving 15 bases between the germline ends. This CDR3 is CASGRGIWEQYF. CDR3 coding DNA: TGTGCCAGCGGTAGGGGAATCTGGGAGCAGTACTTC.

The V call is TRBV20-1, the J call TRBJ2-1, with TRBD2 matching over 10 bases. Germline CDR1 is DFQATT and CDR2 is SNEGSKA (reference sequence). The CDR3 extends over 16 amino acids. V trimming: 3 bases; J trimming: 4 bases; junction bases outside the gene matches: 9. In DNA, the CDR3 is TGCAGTGCTAGGTCACTTCTAGCGGGAGAGTACAATGAGCAGTTCTTC. Translating gives CSARSLLAGEYNEQFF.

The rearrangement links TRBV28 to TRBJ1-5; the D gene is possibly TRBD1 (5 bases). The CDR3 has 14 residues. V lost 2 bases to trimming and J lost 7 bases, with 12 bases between them. Germline V gene data show CDR1 as MDHEN and CDR2 as SYDVKM. The CDR3 loop reads CASSLQGKSQPQHF. The CDR3 coding sequence is TGTGCCAGCAGTTTACAGGGAAAGTCGCAGCCCCAGCATTTT.

In this sample, this clonotype turned up many times. The chain couples TRBV10-3 to TRBJ1-2, with no clear D. Germline CDR1 is ENHRY and CDR2 is SYGVKD. CDR3 size: 14 residues. V was cut by 0 bases and J by 6 bases, with 11 bases left in between. CDR3 in DNA: TGTGCCATCAGTGAGTCGCTTGGTGGCGATGGCTACACCTTC. Amino acid sequence: CAISESLGGDGYTF.